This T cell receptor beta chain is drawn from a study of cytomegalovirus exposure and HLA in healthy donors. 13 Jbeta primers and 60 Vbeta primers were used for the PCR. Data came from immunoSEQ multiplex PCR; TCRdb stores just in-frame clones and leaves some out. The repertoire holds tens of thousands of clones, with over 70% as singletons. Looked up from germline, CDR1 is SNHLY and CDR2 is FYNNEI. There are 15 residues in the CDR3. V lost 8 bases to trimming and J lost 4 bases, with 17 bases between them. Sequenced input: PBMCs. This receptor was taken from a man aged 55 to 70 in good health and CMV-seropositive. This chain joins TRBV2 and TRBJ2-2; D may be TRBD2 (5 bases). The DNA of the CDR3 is TGTGCCAGCTTACGGCTAGCCTCTGGCACCGGGGAGCTGTTTTTT. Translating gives CASLRLASGTGELFF.